This T cell receptor (beta chain) came from a study of identifying expanded T cells in peripheral blood. Findings of the study overall: Clone count variance between approximately 2-week samples rose with total template count. Over about two and four weeks, about 15 and 19 clones changed, versus roughly 1.2 between replicates.

CDR1 KGHSH and CDR2 LQKENI come from the germline V gene. After removal of 0 bases from V and 2 bases from J, the junction contained 6 bases not matched to a gene. The CDR3 runs to 18 residues. Healthy donors had no documented immune events, such as infections, while sampled. The table came from immunoSEQ multiplex PCR; TCRdb's copy has only in-frame clones and leaves some out. The sample gives about 98,000 clones, roughly 88% of which show up once; around 14% is in the top ten. In the case of this clone: The antigen remains unidentified.

The V gene is TRBV18, the J gene TRBJ2-2; 10 bases line up with TRBD1. Material for sequencing was blood. The sequence was obtained from a person between 18 and 70 years old in good health. CDR3 amino acids: CASSPPSDRGINTGELFF. CDR3 coding DNA: TGTGCCAGCTCACCACCGTCGGACAGGGGGATTAACACCGGGGAGCTGTTTTTT.